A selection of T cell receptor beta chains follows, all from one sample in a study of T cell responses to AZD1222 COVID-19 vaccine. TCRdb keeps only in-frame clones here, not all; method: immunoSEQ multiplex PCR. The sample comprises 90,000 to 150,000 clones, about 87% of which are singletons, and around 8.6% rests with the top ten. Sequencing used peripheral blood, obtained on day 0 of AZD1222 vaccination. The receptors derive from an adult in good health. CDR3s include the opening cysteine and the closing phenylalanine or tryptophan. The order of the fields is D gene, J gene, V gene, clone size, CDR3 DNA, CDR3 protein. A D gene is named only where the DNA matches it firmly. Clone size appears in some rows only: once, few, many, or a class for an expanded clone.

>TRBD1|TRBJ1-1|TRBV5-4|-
TGTGCCAGCAGCTTTGCGAAGACAGGGAGAACTGAAGCTTTCTTT
CASSFAKTGRTEAFF
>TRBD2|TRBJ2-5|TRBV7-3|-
TGTGCCAGCAGCCCCGGGACTATACGGGAGACCCAGTACTTC
CASSPGTIRETQYF
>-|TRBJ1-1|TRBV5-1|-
TGCGCCAGCCGACGGGATGGGGTCATGTTTGCCGAAGCTTTCTTT
CASRRDGVMFAEAFF
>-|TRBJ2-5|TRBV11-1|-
TGTGCCAGCAGCTTAGGCAGCCAAGAGACCCAGTACTTC
CASSLGSQETQYF
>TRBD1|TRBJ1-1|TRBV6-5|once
TGTGCCAGCAGCGGGACAGGAACCAACACTGAAGCTTTCTTT
CASSGTGTNTEAFF
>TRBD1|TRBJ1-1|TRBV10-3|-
TGTGCCACAACCCCAGGACAGGGAATGAACACTGAAGCTTTCTTT
CATTPGQGMNTEAFF
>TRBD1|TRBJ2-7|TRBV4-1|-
TGCGCCAGCAGCCAAGAGTCGGGAATTAGGGGGCCCTACGAGCAGTACTTC
CASSQESGIRGPYEQYF
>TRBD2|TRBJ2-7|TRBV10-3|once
TGTGCCATTCACAAGCGGGAGGATTCCTACGAGCAGTACTTC
CAIHKREDSYEQYF
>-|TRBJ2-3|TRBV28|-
TGTGCCAGCAAGGAGGGGAGGACAGATACGCAGTATTTT
CASKEGRTDTQYF
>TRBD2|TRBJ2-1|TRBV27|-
TGTGCCAGCAGTTTTAGCCCCTGGACTAGCGGGTTCCTCAATGAGCAGTTCTTC
CASSFSPWTSGFLNEQFF
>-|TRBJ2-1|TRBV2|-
TGTGCCAGCAGTGAGCAGGTAGTCGATGAGCAGTTCTTC
CASSEQVVDEQFF
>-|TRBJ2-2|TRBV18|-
TGTGCCAGCTCCAACAGCGCGAACACCGGGGAGCTGTTTTTT
CASSNSANTGELFF
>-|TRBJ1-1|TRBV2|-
TGTGCCAGCAGTGACAGGGGCGCAGGTATCACTGAAGCTTTCTTT
CASSDRGAGITEAFF
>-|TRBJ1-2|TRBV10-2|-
TGCGCCAGCTCCCGGGGGAGGGGAATCTATGGCTACACCTTC
CASSRGRGIYGYTF
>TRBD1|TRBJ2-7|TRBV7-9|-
TGTGCCAGCAGCTTGGGGGACAGGGAATCCTACGAGCAGTACTTC
CASSLGDRESYEQYF
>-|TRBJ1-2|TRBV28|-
TGTGCCAGCAGTTCGCCCGAGACAGGCCGTTATGGCTACACCTTC
CASSSPETGRYGYTF
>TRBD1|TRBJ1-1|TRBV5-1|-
TGCGCCAGCAGCATTGGGGACAGGATGTACACTGAAGCTTTCTTT
CASSIGDRMYTEAFF
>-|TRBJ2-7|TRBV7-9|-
TGTGCCAGCAGCCAAGAGGACGGGCGATACGAGCAGTACTTC
CASSQEDGRYEQYF
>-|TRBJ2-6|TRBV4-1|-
TGCGCCAGCAGCCAAGATACGCCAGGGAGTCTCTCTGGGGCCAACGTCCTGACTTTC
CASSQDTPGSLSGANVLTF
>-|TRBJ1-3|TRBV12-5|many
TGTGCTAGTGGCGGGACATCTGGAAACACCATATATTTT
CASGGTSGNTIYF
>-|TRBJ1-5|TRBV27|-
TGTGCCAGCAGTATCACCGGGCCACGGTTGGGTCAGCCCCAGCATTTT
CASSITGPRLGQPQHF
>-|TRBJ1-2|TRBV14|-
TGTGCCAGCAGCCCTCGACGGAACTATGGCTACACCTTC
CASSPRRNYGYTF
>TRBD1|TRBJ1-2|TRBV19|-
TGTGCCAGTAGCACAGGGGTCTACTATGGCTACACCTTC
CASSTGVYYGYTF
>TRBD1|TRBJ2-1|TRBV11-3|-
TGTGCCAGCAGCCACCGGGACAGGGGGAACAATGAGCAGTTCTTC
CASSHRDRGNNEQFF
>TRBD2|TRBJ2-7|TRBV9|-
TGTGCCAGCCCTCCCGGAGCGGGAGCTTCCTACGAGCAGTACTTC
CASPPGAGASYEQYF
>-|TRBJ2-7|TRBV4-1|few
TGCGCCAGCAGCCACCCCCCGCAGGGTAGGTACGAGCAGTACTTC
CASSHPPQGRYEQYF
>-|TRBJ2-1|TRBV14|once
TGTGCCAGCAGCGTCCTAGGGGCAAGCTCCTACAATGAGCAGTTCTTC
CASSVLGASSYNEQFF
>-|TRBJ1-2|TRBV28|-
TGTGCCAGCACAGTAGGGTATGGCTACACCTTC
CASTVGYGYTF
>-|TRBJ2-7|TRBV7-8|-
TGTGCCAGCAGCCCCTACAGTAGCACCTACGAGCAGTACTTC
CASSPYSSTYEQYF
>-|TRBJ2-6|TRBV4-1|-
TGCGCCAGCAGCCAAACCCCCAGAGAAGCGGGGGCCAACGTCCTGACTTTC
CASSQTPREAGANVLTF
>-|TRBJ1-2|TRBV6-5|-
TGTGCCAGCAGTCCCCGGACGGGGAACTATGGCTACACCTTC
CASSPRTGNYGYTF
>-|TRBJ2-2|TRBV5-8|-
TGTGCCAGCAGCTTTGACTATACCGGGGAGCTGTTTTTT
CASSFDYTGELFF
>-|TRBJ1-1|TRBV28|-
TGTGCCAGCAGTTTGCATGGTATCACTGAAGCTTTCTTT
CASSLHGITEAFF
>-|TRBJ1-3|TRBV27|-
TGTGCCAGCAGTTCCGGGACGTATGGGAGGGACACCATATATTTT
CASSSGTYGRDTIYF
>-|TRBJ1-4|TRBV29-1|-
TGCAGCGTTGAAGTTGGGCAAACGGAAAAACTGTTTTTT
CSVEVGQTEKLFF
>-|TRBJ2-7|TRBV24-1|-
TGTGCCACCAGTGAGGGACGGGTAGCCCCACTCGAGCAGTACTTC
CATSEGRVAPLEQYF